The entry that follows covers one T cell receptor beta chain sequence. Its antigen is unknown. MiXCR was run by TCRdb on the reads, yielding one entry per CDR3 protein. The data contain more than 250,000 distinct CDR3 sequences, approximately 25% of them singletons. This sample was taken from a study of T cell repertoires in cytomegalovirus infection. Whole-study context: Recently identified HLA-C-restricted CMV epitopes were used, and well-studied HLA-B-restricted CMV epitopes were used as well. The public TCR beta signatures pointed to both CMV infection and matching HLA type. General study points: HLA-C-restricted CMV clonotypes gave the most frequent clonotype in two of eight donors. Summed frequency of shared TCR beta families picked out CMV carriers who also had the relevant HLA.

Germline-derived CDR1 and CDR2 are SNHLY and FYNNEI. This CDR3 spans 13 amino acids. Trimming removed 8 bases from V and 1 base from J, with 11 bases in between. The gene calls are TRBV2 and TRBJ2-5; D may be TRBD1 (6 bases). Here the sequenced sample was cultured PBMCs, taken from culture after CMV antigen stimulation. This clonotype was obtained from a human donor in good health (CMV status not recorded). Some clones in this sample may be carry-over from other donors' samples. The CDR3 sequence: CASGGQPQETQYF. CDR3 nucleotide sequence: TGTGCCAGCGGTGGACAGCCCCAAGAGACCCAGTACTTC.